This TCR beta chain comes out of a study of T cell responses to AZD1222 COVID-19 vaccine. Study-level points and caveats: Seropositive AZD1222 recipients at baseline numbered only five or six. Clonal diversity was possibly underestimated; the donors were predominantly white British and more often female.

Details on this clone: What it binds is not known.

Germline-derived CDR1 and CDR2 are MNHEY and SVGEGT. The CDR3 is 19 amino acids. The ends lost 2 bases at V and 4 bases at J; junction bases unmatched: 13. Libraries were prepared by immunoSEQ multiplex PCR; TCRdb keeps only in-frame clonotypes and omits some of them. The sample has approximately 100,000 clones, 75% to 95% seen once. V usage is TRBV6-2 or TRBV6-3 and J usage is TRBJ2-3; 12 nucleotides align to TRBD2. The sequencing here drew on peripheral blood, taken 28 days after the second AZD1222 dose. This clonotype was sampled from an adult who received the AZD1222 COVID-19 vaccine. CDR3 sequence reads: CASSYEVGLAGGPADTQYF. The CDR3 bases are TGTGCCAGCAGTTACGAGGTCGGCCTAGCGGGGGGGCCAGCAGATACGCAGTATTTT.